What follows are 19 T cell receptor beta chains derived from one specimen sequenced in a study of blood T cell repertoires in COVID-19. Sequenced by immunoSEQ multiplex PCR; TCRdb stores in-frame clones only, minus some. The sample lists around 200,000 clones; roughly 87% were seen once. Input material: PBMCs or T cells enriched from blood (not recorded which). These receptors originate from a man younger than 30 with acute COVID-19.

Note on this clone: At one boundary the junction diverges from the germline segment, which might be a read error. The chain combines TRBV7-2 with TRBJ1-5; D uncertain. CDR3 length: 17 amino acids. The germline CDR1 and CDR2 sequences are SGHTA and FQGNSA. The CDR3 loop reads CASSLALISGTNQPQHF. CDR3 coding DNA: TGTGCCAGCAGCCTAGCCCTCATCTCAGGAACCAATCAGCCCCAGCATTTT. Complete variable domain (other parts from reference TRBV7-2 and TRBJ1-5): GAGVSQSPSNKVTEKGKDVELRCDPISGHTALYWYRQSLGQGLEFLIYFQGNSAPDKSGLPSDRFSAERTGGSVSTLTIQRTQQEDSAVYLCASSLALISGTNQPQHFGDGTRLSIL.

A note on this clone: At the DNA level, this CDR3 is encoded by other sequences in the same sample as well. This chain links TRBV5-1 with TRBJ2-7; 7 bases are a match to TRBD1. Per the germline V gene, CDR1 is SGHRS and CDR2 is YFSETQ. This CDR3 region has 13 residues. The J segment lost 6 bases and the V segment lost 0 bases, leaving 3 bases of the junction unmatched. The CDR3 nucleotides read TGCGCCAGCAGCTTGGGTGCAGGGGGCGAGCAGTACTTC. It translates to CASSLGAGGEQYF.

This clone was seen only once. Sequence at one end of the junction differs from germline and may be a read error. The rearrangement links TRBV5-6 to TRBJ1-1; D gene unclear. In germline, CDR1 is SGHDT, CDR2 YYEEEE. CDR3 length: 11 amino acids. The CDR3 reads CASSFNSEAFF. The CDR3 DNA reads TGTGCCAGCAGCTTTAACAGTGAAGCTTTCTTT.

The CDR3 here is CASSREAGWPPQETQYF. The CDR3 bases are TGTGCCAGCAGCCGGGAAGCGGGATGGCCCCCCCAAGAGACCCAGTACTTC. The chain joins TRBV5-4 to TRBJ2-5; 7 bases align to TRBD2. V dropped 4 bases and J dropped 1; count of bases not matched to a gene: 13. Per germline, CDR1 SGHNT and CDR2 YYREEE (reference sequence). The CDR3 is 17 residues long.

The chain combines TRBV12-3 or TRBV12-4 with TRBJ1-1; D gene unclear. The V and J ends lost 3 bases and 11 bases respectively, with 13 bases between them. CDR3 length: 12 residues. DNA for the CDR3: TGTGCCAGCAGTTTTGGGCAGTTAGTTGCTTTCTTT. This sequence encodes CASSFGQLVAFF.

CDR3 sequence reads: CASSFRRDTQYF. Here the CDR3 DNA reads TGTGCCAGCAGTTTCAGGCGAGATACGCAGTATTTT. The V and J genes are TRBV12-3 or TRBV12-4 and TRBJ2-3; D call uncertain. The V gene lost 3 bases and the J gene lost 5 bases, with 6 bases spanning the gap. The CDR3 consists of 12 residues.

The genes are TRBV30 and TRBJ2-1; perhaps TRBD1 as D (6 bases). Germline loops: CDR1 GTSNPN, CDR2 SVGIG (reference sequence). The CDR3 runs to 15 residues. Between the trimmed V and J ends, which lost 3 bases and 0 bases, there was a span of 12 bases. The DNA for the CDR3 is TGTGCCTGGAGGGGCCAGGGGAACTCCTACAATGAGCAGTTCTTC. Amino acid sequence: CAWRGQGNSYNEQFF.

The table lists this clone with many counts. V gene TRBV6-5 combines with J gene TRBJ1-5; 8 bases map to TRBD1. J lost 7 bases, V lost 6 bases, and 8 bases had no gene match. This CDR3 is 14 amino acids long. CDR1 is MNHEY and CDR2 is SVGAGI in the germline V gene. CDR3 in amino acids: CASSLRDRHQPQHF. The CDR3 DNA is TGTGCCAGCAGCCTCCGGGACAGGCACCAGCCCCAGCATTTT.

This clone appeared a single time. The chain uses TRBV6-5 and TRBJ2-1; 8 bases align to TRBD2. Germline CDR1 reads MNHEY; CDR2 reads SVGAGI. V was pared by 6 bases and J by 3 bases, with 7 bases of the junction left unmatched. This CDR3 contains 15 residues. The chain's CDR3 is CASSNSAGDYNEQFF. CDR3 sequence (DNA): TGTGCCAGCAGCAACTCAGCGGGAGACTACAATGAGCAGTTCTTC.

This rearrangement joins TRBV24-1 to TRBJ2-5; no definite D call. This CDR3 spans 12 amino acids. Germline CDR1 and CDR2: KGHDR and SFDVKD. Trimming took 9 bases from V and 2 from J, leaving 9 bases between them. CDR3 nucleotides: TGTGCCACCCACAGAGTTCAAGAGACCCAGTACTTC. This codes for CATHRVQETQYF.

The chain uses TRBV19 and TRBJ2-7, with TRBD2 matching 8 bases. With 8 bases clipped from V and 6 bases from J, the junction kept 15 bases outside the gene matches. Germline V gene lookup returns CDR1 LNHDA and CDR2 SQIVND (reference sequence). The length of the CDR3 is 15 residues. The CDR3 DNA follows: TGTGCCAGTCGAGATCATTCCGGGACTAGTTTCGAGCAGTACTTC. This translates into CASRDHSGTSFEQYF. The full variable domain, in which reference TRBV19 and TRBJ2-7 provide the parts outside the CDR3, is DGGITQSPKYLFRKEGQNVTLSCEQNLNHDAMYWYRQDPGQGLRLIYYSQIVNDFQKGDIAEGYSVSREKKESFPLTVTSAQKNPTAFYLCASRDHSGTSFEQYFGPGTRLTVT.

V is TRBV19 and J is TRBJ2-7; 9 positions match TRBD2. The CDR3 is 14 residues long. Trimming cost V 4 bases and J 6 bases; bases outside gene matches: 7. Germline CDR1 reads LNHDA; CDR2 reads SQIVND (reference sequence). As DNA, the CDR3 is TGTGCCAGTAGTACGGGACTAGCTCCTGGCGAGCAGTACTTC. Protein product: CASSTGLAPGEQYF.

The chain is built from TRBV2 and TRBJ1-2, with 9 bases fitting TRBD1. This CDR3 is built from 13 residues. Trimming at V came to 4 bases and at J to 6 bases, leaving 3 bases not matched to a gene. Germline CDR1 and CDR2: SNHLY and FYNNEI. The CDR3 DNA follows: TGTGCCAGCAGTGTCACAGGGGGCGATGGCTACACCTTC. Protein product: CASSVTGGDGYTF. Supplemented by reference TRBV2 and TRBJ1-2, the full variable domain reads EPEVTQTPSHQVTQMGQEVILRCVPISNHLYFYWYRQILGQKVEFLVSFYNNEISEKSEIFDDQFSVERPDGSNFTLKIRSTKLEDSAMYFCASSVTGGDGYTFGSGTRLTVV.

This chain connects TRBV7-3 to TRBJ2-7, with 9 bases lining up with TRBD1. The CDR3 has 14 residues. Trimming at V came to 2 bases and at J to 5 bases, leaving 4 bases not matched to a gene. CDR1 and CDR2 from the germline V gene are SGHTA and FQGTGA. The CDR3 sequence: CASSLGTGYDEQYF. The CDR3 DNA reads as TGTGCCAGCAGCTTAGGGACAGGGTACGACGAGCAGTACTTC.

The chain couples TRBV4-1 to TRBJ1-1; no clear D gene. The germline V and J ends were trimmed by 4 bases and 5 bases, with 11 bases remaining between them. CDR1 MGHRA and CDR2 YSYEKL come from the germline V gene. The CDR3 runs 13 residues. The CDR3 region has the DNA TGCGCCAGCAGCCCCGAGCCGGGGACTGAAGCTTTCTTT. This sequence encodes CASSPEPGTEAFF.

The V and J genes are TRBV27 and TRBJ2-7, with TRBD1 matching over 11 bases. The CDR3 runs to 15 residues. CDR1 and CDR2 (germline): MNHEY, SMNVEV (reference sequence). J lost 2 bases, V lost 6 bases, and 6 bases had no gene match. CDR3 DNA: TGTGCCAGCAGATTCGGGACAGGGGGAACCTACGAGCAGTACTTC. As protein: CASRFGTGGTYEQYF.

This clone was picked up one time. The rearrangement joins TRBV4-1 to TRBJ1-5; TRBD1 matches 10 bases. V lost 0 bases, J lost 5 bases, and 4 bases stayed unmatched. Germline V gene sequence: CDR1 MGHRA, CDR2 YSYEKL. The CDR3 contains 16 residues. CDR3 DNA: TGCGCCAGCAGCCAAGAGGGACAGGGGTACGATCAGCCCCAGCATTTT. This gives the protein CASSQEGQGYDQPQHF.

The rearrangement links TRBV19 to TRBJ2-1; D gene unclear. The CDR3 is 13 amino acids. Trimming pared 2 bases from V and 6 bases from J, leaving 8 bases between. CDR1 is LNHDA, CDR2 SQIVND, per germline (reference sequence). This chain's CDR3 is CASSISLINEQFF. The CDR3 nucleotides are TGTGCCAGTAGTATATCCCTTATCAATGAGCAGTTCTTC. The full variable domain, its missing parts supplied by reference TRBV19 and TRBJ2-1, is DGGITQSPKYLFRKEGQNVTLSCEQNLNHDAMYWYRQDPGQGLRLIYYSQIVNDFQKGDIAEGYSVSREKKESFPLTVTSAQKNPTAFYLCASSISLINEQFFGPGTRLTVL.

The rearrangement joins TRBV7-9 to TRBJ1-1; 8 nucleotides line up with TRBD1. Trimming cost V 5 bases and J 5 bases; bases outside gene matches: 7. This CDR3 is built from 14 residues. Per the germline V gene, CDR1 is SEHNR and CDR2 is FQNEAQ (reference sequence). CDR3 nucleotides: TGTGCCAGCAGCCCCGACAGGGGTCAGACTGAAGCTTTCTTT. Encoded protein: CASSPDRGQTEAFF.